This passage covers 18 T cell receptor beta chains from one sample sequenced in a study of blood T cells in healthy people across ages. The second PCR ran roughly 7 to 11 cycles with a sample-barcoded 5' primer and J-beta primers. TCRdb processed the 5' RACE reads anew with MiXCR; each CDR3 protein has one entry. Of some 730,000 distinct CDR3 sequences listed, about a fifth are singletons. Sequencing was performed on blood. These TCRs come from a man aged 70 or older in good health.

The V call is TRBV20-1, the J call TRBJ2-1, with 10 positions matching TRBD2. CDR3 length: 14 residues. Germline V lookup: CDR1 DFQATT, CDR2 SNEGSKA (reference sequence). Losses at the gene ends were 7 bases for V and 6 bases for J; bases not matched to a gene: 9. DNA for the CDR3: TGCAGTGTCCCCGGAGCGGGAGGGGGCAATGAGCAGTTCTTC. Its translation: CSVPGAGGGNEQFF.

This clonotype was picked up many times. The V and J genes are TRBV3-1 and TRBJ2-5; the D is unclear. The V gene lost 4 bases and the J gene lost 3 bases, with 12 bases spanning the gap. The CDR3 covers 14 residues. CDR1 is LGHDT, CDR2 YNNKEL, per germline (reference sequence). The CDR3 nucleotides read TGTGCCAGCAGCCTGGCCTCTACGAAAGAGACCCAGTACTTC. Encoded protein: CASSLASTKETQYF.

This clonotype turned up a few times. The rearrangement links TRBV27 to TRBJ2-5; tentatively, D is TRBD1 or TRBD2 (5 bases each). Germline CDR1 is MNHEY and CDR2 is SMNVEV (reference sequence). The CDR3 loop spans 14 amino acids. Between the trimmed V and J ends, which lost 6 bases and 7 bases, there was a span of 18 bases. CDR3 in amino acids: CASRLVGDGWTQYF. The DNA of the CDR3 is TGTGCCAGCAGGCTTGTTGGGGACGGTTGGACCCAGTACTTC.

V and J are TRBV12-3 or TRBV12-4 and TRBJ1-6, with D perhaps TRBD1 (5 bases). Trimming shortened V by 1 base and J by 10 bases, and 14 bases separated the two germline ends. The length of the CDR3 is 15 residues. The CDR3 spells CASSLGSQGGSPLHF. As DNA, the CDR3 is TGTGCCAGCAGTTTAGGTAGCCAGGGAGGCTCACCCCTCCACTTT.

The rearrangement joins TRBV7-9 to TRBJ1-2; TRBD1 agrees at 11 bases. The CDR3 has 14 amino acids. CDR1 and CDR2 from the germline V gene are SEHNR and FQNEAQ (reference sequence). The V and J ends lost 1 base and 11 bases, in that order; junction bases with no gene match: 6. The DNA for the CDR3 is TGTGCCAGCAGCTTAGAAGGGACAGGGGGTCGGTACACCTTC. It yields the protein CASSLEGTGGRYTF.

This clonotype was seen only a few times. This chain connects TRBV30 to TRBJ1-4; no firm D call. V dropped 1 base and J dropped 4 bases, with 13 bases sitting between them. This CDR3 comprises 15 residues. Germline values: CDR1 GTSNPN, CDR2 SVGIG (reference sequence). CDR3 sequence: CAWSDGSTLNEKLFF. The CDR3, as DNA: TGTGCCTGGAGTGACGGGTCTACGCTTAATGAAAAACTGTTTTTT.

In its sample, this clonotype was seen a few times. The chain couples TRBV3-1 to TRBJ1-4, with a tentative D call TRBD1 (6 bases). The CDR3 extends over 13 amino acids. Germline-derived CDR1 and CDR2 are LGHDT and YNNKEL (reference sequence). The V gene lost 1 base and the J gene lost 8 bases, with 8 bases spanning the gap. DNA for the CDR3: TGTGCCAGCAGCCAAGTTGGGGGCGAAAAACTGTTTTTT. Translation: CASSQVGGEKLFF.

The table lists this clonotype with a few counts. This chain connects TRBV18 to TRBJ1-1; D remains ambiguous. V was cut by 4 bases and J by 1 base, with 7 bases left in between. From germline, CDR1 is KGHSH and CDR2 LQKENI. The CDR3 length is 13 residues. CDR3 loop: CASSRAGNTEAFF. The CDR3 nucleotides read TGTGCCAGCTCACGCGCCGGGAACACTGAAGCTTTCTTT.

This clonotype was seen only a few times. This rearrangement joins TRBV5-1 to TRBJ1-4; D remains unclear. V shed 0 bases and J shed 7 bases, with 19 bases lying between them. Per germline, CDR1 SGHRS and CDR2 YFSETQ. The CDR3 is made up of 17 amino acids. CDR3 region: CASSLALGISYAEKLFF. In DNA form, the CDR3 reads TGCGCCAGCAGCTTGGCCTTAGGGATAAGTTACGCTGAAAAACTGTTTTTT.

The chain carries TRBV20-1 and TRBJ2-4, with 7 bases identical to TRBD1. This CDR3 contains 13 residues. The germline CDR1 and CDR2 sequences are DFQATT and SNEGSKA (reference sequence). With 5 bases clipped from V and 6 bases from J, the junction kept 7 bases outside the gene matches. The CDR3 region is CSAWDSQGNIQYF. The CDR3 DNA reads as TGCAGTGCTTGGGACAGCCAAGGAAACATTCAGTACTTC.

This clonotype was observed a few times. The chain links TRBV20-1 to TRBJ2-3; the D gene could be TRBD1 or TRBD2 (5 bases each). V shed 5 bases and J shed 1 base, with 16 bases lying between them. The CDR3 is made up of 15 amino acids. Germline V CDR1 and CDR2: DFQATT, SNEGSKA (reference sequence). CDR3 amino acids: CSAWDHREGTDTQYF. The CDR3 DNA sequence: TGCAGTGCTTGGGACCACCGAGAAGGCACAGATACGCAGTATTTT.

The J gene is TRBJ1-3, the V gene TRBV20-1; no clear D. V gave up 4 bases and J gave up 4 bases, with 11 bases separating them. This CDR3 comprises 13 residues. Germline V gene lookup returns CDR1 DFQATT and CDR2 SNEGSKA (reference sequence). In nucleotides, the CDR3 is TGCAGTGCTACTCGTGACGCCGGAAACACCATATATTTT. Translated, it gives CSATRDAGNTIYF.

The sample holds a few counts of this clonotype. The genes are TRBV20-1 and TRBJ2-1; D might be TRBD2 (5 bases). The V and J ends lost 5 bases and 0 bases respectively, with 14 bases between them. The length of the CDR3 is 15 residues. From germline, CDR1 is DFQATT and CDR2 SNEGSKA (reference sequence). The CDR3 nucleotides are TGCAGTGCTCTTCCGGGGATCAGCTCCTACAATGAGCAGTTCTTC. Its translation: CSALPGISSYNEQFF.

The V call is TRBV7-9, the J call TRBJ1-1; TRBD1 aligns across 7 bases. The CDR3 is made up of 14 amino acids. CDR1 is SEHNR, CDR2 FQNEAQ, per germline (reference sequence). The V gene end was trimmed by 5 bases and the J gene end by 1 base; junction bases not matched to a gene: 4. This CDR3 reads CASSMGQTNTEAFF. CDR3 nucleotides: TGTGCCAGCAGCATGGGACAGACGAACACTGAAGCTTTCTTT.

The chain recombines TRBV19 with TRBJ2-1; D perhaps matches TRBD2 (7 bases). With 5 bases removed from V and 7 bases from J, the gap between germline ends came to 18 bases. CDR3 length: 15 amino acids. CDR1 LNHDA and CDR2 SQIVND come from the germline V gene (reference sequence). The CDR3 coding sequence is TGTGCCAGTAGTGGCCAACGGGGGGCGGGGAATGAGCAGTTCTTC. Its protein product is CASSGQRGAGNEQFF.

As regards this clonotype: This clone may be a read error of a much larger clone one base away. This chain joins TRBV7-3 and TRBJ2-1; 8 bases are shared with TRBD1. This CDR3 has 17 residues. Germline V gene sequence: CDR1 SGHTA, CDR2 FQGTGA. CDR3 sequence reads: CASSSTGQGFRDNEEFF. The CDR3 nucleotides are TGTGCCAGCAGCTCAACCGGACAGGGTTTCAGGGACAATGAGGAGTTCTTC.

The chain uses TRBV5-1 and TRBJ2-1; 7 bases are shared with TRBD2. Germline lookup yields CDR1 SGHRS and CDR2 YFSETQ. CDR3 size: 15 residues. With V trimmed by 4 bases and J by 4 bases, 8 bases remained unmatched. The CDR3 loop is CASSGGLHEYNEQFF. For the CDR3, the DNA is TGCGCCAGCAGCGGGGGACTACACGAATACAATGAGCAGTTCTTC.

This chain joins TRBV7-2 and TRBJ2-1; D ambiguous. CDR3 length: 14 residues. V was cut by 1 base and J by 9 bases, with 13 bases left in between. Germline assignment: CDR1 SGHTA and CDR2 FQGNSA. For the CDR3, the DNA is TGTGCCAGCAGCTTAGATCCAGGCCCGGGTGAGCAGTTCTTC. It encodes CASSLDPGPGEQFF.